The next 31 T cell receptor beta chains were all read from a single sample in a study of blood T cell repertoires in COVID-19. TCRdb keeps only in-frame clones here, not all; method: immunoSEQ multiplex PCR. The repertoire holds approximately 300,000 clones, with about nine tenths as singletons. Material: peripheral blood. These TCRs come from a woman aged 25 to 39 with COVID-19, enrolled during active disease.

This rearrangement joins TRBV15 to TRBJ2-3; D is unclear. CDR1 is LNHNV and CDR2 is YYDKDF in the germline V gene (reference sequence). This CDR3 is 16 amino acids long. Trimming cost V 0 bases and J 0 bases, with 10 bases left between them. The CDR3 loop reads CATSRDEVRSTDTQYF. As DNA, the CDR3 is TGTGCCACCAGCAGAGATGAGGTTAGAAGCACAGATACGCAGTATTTT.

The chain recombines TRBV15 with TRBJ1-4; D is ambiguous. Between the trimmed V and J ends, which lost 2 bases and 8 bases, there was a span of 6 bases. The CDR3 spans 12 residues. CDR1 is LNHNV, CDR2 YYDKDF, per germline (reference sequence). This CDR3 is CATSRMGEKLFF. In DNA form, the CDR3 reads TGTGCCACCAGCAGAATGGGCGAAAAACTGTTTTTT.

The chain carries TRBV7-2 and TRBJ1-2; the match to TRBD1 covers 7 bases. The CDR3 has 15 residues. Germline CDR1 is SGHTA and CDR2 is FQGNSA. After removal of 5 bases from V and 2 bases from J, the junction contained 8 bases not matched to a gene. The chain's CDR3 is CASSRGQGGNYGYTF. CDR3 nucleotide sequence: TGTGCCAGCAGCCGGGGGCAGGGGGGAAACTATGGCTACACCTTC.

V is TRBV5-1 and J is TRBJ1-2; tentatively, D is TRBD1 (6 bases). V was cut by 3 bases and J by 8 bases, with 17 bases left in between. The CDR3 is made up of 14 amino acids. Germline lookup yields CDR1 SGHRS and CDR2 YFSETQ. The chain's CDR3 is CASSSEFGTSGYTF. The CDR3 region has the DNA TGCGCCAGCAGCTCAGAATTCGGGACAAGCGGCTACACCTTC.

The V gene is TRBV6-4, the J gene TRBJ2-7; no clear D gene. V lost 0 bases, J lost 4 bases, and 10 bases lay in between. Germline V CDR1 and CDR2: MRHNA, SNTAGT. This CDR3 contains 14 residues. For the CDR3, the DNA is TGTGCCAGCAGTGACTCCCGGGTACCTTACGAGCAGTACGTC. This gives the protein CASSDSRVPYEQYV.

This chain uses TRBV7-9 with TRBJ1-5; D gene ambiguous. This CDR3 contains 12 residues. V lost 4 bases and J 4 bases, leaving 5 bases between the germline ends. The germline V gene has CDR1 SEHNR and CDR2 FQNEAQ (reference sequence). This CDR3 reads CASSSGNQPQHF. CDR3 DNA: TGTGCCAGCAGCTCCGGGAATCAGCCCCAGCATTTT.

J is TRBJ2-5 and V is TRBV5-1; 11 bases line up with TRBD2. The CDR3 is 18 residues long. Germline values: CDR1 SGHRS, CDR2 YFSETQ. With 0 bases clipped from V and 0 bases from J, the junction kept 7 bases outside the gene matches. As DNA, the CDR3 is TGCGCCAGCAGCTTGGCGGCTAGCGGGGGGACAGACCAAGAGACCCAGTACTTC. Translating it yields CASSLAASGGTDQETQYF.

The chain is built from TRBV11-3 and TRBJ2-1; 8 nucleotides line up with TRBD1. Germline lookup yields CDR1 SGHNT and CDR2 YENEEA. CDR3 length equals 16 residues. Germline trimming cut 2 bases from V and 7 bases from J; bases unmatched to any gene: 10. For the CDR3, the DNA is TGTGCCAGCAGCTTATTAGGGTGGACAGGGCAAAATGAGCAGTTCTTC. Translated, it gives CASSLLGWTGQNEQFF.

V gene TRBV18 combines with J gene TRBJ2-3; TRBD1 is a possible D gene (6 bases). Germline-derived CDR1 and CDR2 are KGHSH and LQKENI. The CDR3 loop spans 17 amino acids. The germline V and J ends were trimmed by 3 bases and 6 bases, with 22 bases remaining between them. CDR3 DNA sequence: TGTGCCAGCTCACCTCGGAACGGGACACTCGAGGGTGATACGCAGTATTTT. Translated: CASSPRNGTLEGDTQYF.

The chain combines TRBV27 with TRBJ2-1; 10 bases match TRBD2. CDR1 and CDR2 from the germline V gene are MNHEY and SMNVEV (reference sequence). V was clipped by 7 bases and J by 9 bases; unmatched bases: 18. The CDR3 extends over 17 amino acids. CDR3 region: CASTLRAGGRKGTEQFF. CDR3 sequence (DNA): TGTGCCAGCACTCTTCGAGCGGGGGGGCGTAAGGGGACTGAGCAGTTCTTC.

The rearrangement uses TRBV14 and TRBJ1-1; tentative D call: TRBD1 (6 bases). The CDR3 runs to 13 residues. Trimming shortened V by 1 base and J by 5 bases, and 8 bases separated the two germline ends. Germline V lookup: CDR1 SGHDN, CDR2 FVKESK. DNA of the CDR3: TGTGCCAGCAGCCAAGGGGGGCGGACTGAAGCTTTCTTT. Translated, it gives CASSQGGRTEAFF.

V and J are TRBV3-1 (or the pseudogene TRBV3-2) and TRBJ1-2; 9 bases line up with TRBD1. Germline CDR1 LGHDT, CDR2 YNNKEL (reference sequence). J lost 8 bases, V lost 4 bases, and 8 bases had no gene match. There are 14 residues in the CDR3. CDR3 protein: CASSLQGASNGYTF. In nucleotides, the CDR3 is TGTGCCAGCAGCCTACAGGGGGCATCGAACGGCTACACCTTC.

The chain uses TRBV18 and TRBJ1-6; perhaps TRBD1 as D (6 bases). V gave up 8 bases and J gave up 4 bases, with 15 bases separating them. The germline V gene encodes CDR1 KGHSH and CDR2 LQKENI. This CDR3 comprises 15 residues. The CDR3 loop is CASTSTTGYNSPLHF. CDR3 sequence (DNA): TGTGCCAGCACCAGCACCACAGGGTATAATTCACCCCTCCACTTT.

This chain joins TRBV28 and TRBJ2-5, with D possibly being TRBD1 (5 bases). This CDR3 comprises 14 residues. Trimming stripped 6 bases from V and 4 bases from J, with 15 bases between. Per the germline V gene, CDR1 is MDHEN and CDR2 is SYDVKM. The CDR3 region has the DNA TGTGCCAGCAGACCCTTAAGGGGTGTAGAGACCCAGTACTTC. It yields the protein CASRPLRGVETQYF.

A few counts support this clone. The chain carries TRBV28 and TRBJ1-5; D gene uncertain. Trimming pared 6 bases from V and 7 bases from J, leaving 22 bases between. Per germline, CDR1 MDHEN and CDR2 SYDVKM. This CDR3 is 16 amino acids long. The DNA for the CDR3 is TGTGCCAGCAGCCAATTTTCGTCGGGAATAGGGCAGCCCCAGCATTTT. Protein: CASSQFSSGIGQPQHF.

The CDR3 here is CASSLDWGPEKLFF. As DNA, the CDR3 is TGTGCCAGCAGCTTAGATTGGGGGCCTGAAAAACTGTTTTTT. The chain employs TRBV11-2 and TRBJ1-4; a weak D match, TRBD1 (6 bases). The CDR3 is 14 residues long. CDR1 and CDR2 from the germline V gene are SGHAT and FQNNGV. V lost 0 bases, J lost 7 bases, and 9 bases lay in between.

This chain joins TRBV27 and TRBJ1-2, with 7 bases that match TRBD1. Trimming at V came to 5 bases and at J to 5 bases, leaving 8 bases not matched to a gene. The germline V gene encodes CDR1 MNHEY and CDR2 SMNVEV (reference sequence). The CDR3 length is 14 residues. CDR3 residues: CASSPQGKGYGYTF. The CDR3 DNA sequence: TGTGCCAGCAGTCCACAGGGGAAAGGGTATGGCTACACCTTC.

The CDR3 DNA follows: TGTGCCAGCAGCCGAGACTCGGAACTAGCGGGGGCTTTTGAAGAGACCCAGTACTTC. It yields the protein CASSRDSELAGAFEETQYF. The gene calls are TRBV4-2 and TRBJ2-5, with 11 bases aligning to TRBD2. The CDR3 consists of 19 residues. After removal of 4 bases from V and 3 bases from J, the junction contained 16 bases not matched to a gene. Germline-derived CDR1 and CDR2 are LGHNA and YNFKEQ.

The gene calls are TRBV6-5 and TRBJ1-2; TRBD1 matches at 7 bases. Germline lookup yields CDR1 MNHEY and CDR2 SVGAGI. The V segment lost 0 bases and the J segment 2 bases; nucleotides outside the gene matches: 6. The CDR3 length is 16 residues. The CDR3: CASSYSTGSWNYGYTF. CDR3 DNA: TGTGCCAGCAGTTACTCGACAGGGAGTTGGAACTATGGCTACACCTTC.

V and J are TRBV7-9 and TRBJ1-1, with D hard to call. V was shortened by 7 bases and J by 7 bases, with 16 bases between the two germline ends. Germline V CDR1 and CDR2: SEHNR, FQNEAQ (reference sequence). The length of the CDR3 is 13 residues. DNA of the CDR3: TGTGCCAGCACCCCCCCGGGAGCGCTTGAAGCTTTCTTT. Protein sequence: CASTPPGALEAFF.

The rearrangement joins TRBV24-1 to TRBJ2-7; no firm D call. This CDR3 is 13 amino acids long. Germline V gives CDR1 KGHDR, CDR2 SFDVKD. Trimming took off 4 bases at V and 0 bases at J, with 6 bases between the two ends. The CDR3 nucleotides are TGTGCCACCAGTGACTATGGCTCCTACGAGCAGTACTTC. The encoded protein is CATSDYGSYEQYF.

In this sample, this clone turned up a few times. CDR3 sequence: CASSSGLAGGHTDTQYF. As DNA, the CDR3 is TGTGCCAGCAGTTCCGGACTAGCGGGGGGGCATACGGATACGCAGTATTTT. The V gene is TRBV6-2 or TRBV6-3, the J gene TRBJ2-3, with TRBD2 matching over 15 bases. Trimming removed 4 bases from V and 6 bases from J; junction bases left unmatched: 8. The CDR3 is 17 residues long. Germline loops: CDR1 MNHEY, CDR2 SVGEGT.

The chain combines TRBV5-6 with TRBJ2-7; 9 bases align to TRBD2. Germline V lookup: CDR1 SGHDT, CDR2 YYEEEE. This CDR3 has 15 residues. J gave up 5 bases and V 4 bases, and 10 bases lay outside the gene matches. The CDR3 spells CASSRAGGGRDEQYF. CDR3 nucleotides: TGTGCCAGCAGCCGAGCGGGGGGAGGTCGGGACGAGCAGTACTTC.

J is TRBJ2-1 and V is TRBV10-2, with 8 bases that match TRBD1. Germline trimming cut 4 bases from V and 2 bases from J; bases unmatched to any gene: 4. This CDR3 is 15 amino acids long. Germline values: CDR1 WSHSY, CDR2 SAAADI. The CDR3 coding sequence is TGCGCCAGCAGTGCGGGACAGGTCGCCTACAATGAGCAGTTCTTC. Translated, it gives CASSAGQVAYNEQFF.

This chain connects TRBV3-1 (or the pseudogene TRBV3-2) to TRBJ2-3; 9 bases match TRBD2. The trim removed 6 bases at V and 1 base at J, leaving 5 bases unmatched. The CDR3 covers 15 residues. Germline loops: CDR1 LGHDT, CDR2 YNNKEL (reference sequence). CDR3 DNA: TGTGCCAGCAGAGGTTTAGCGGGGGGCACAGATACGCAGTATTTT. The encoded protein is CASRGLAGGTDTQYF.

The J gene is TRBJ1-5, the V gene TRBV6-2 or TRBV6-3, with D perhaps TRBD1 (6 bases). V lost 5 bases and J 7 bases, leaving 12 bases between the germline ends. CDR1 is MNHEY, CDR2 SVGEGT, per germline. The CDR3 consists of 13 residues. The CDR3 nucleotides are TGTGCCAGCAGTCAACAGGGTCGGCAGCCCCAGCATTTT. This encodes CASSQQGRQPQHF.

The V and J genes are TRBV13 and TRBJ1-1; 9 nucleotides align to TRBD1. After removal of 5 bases from V and 3 bases from J, the junction contained 7 bases not matched to a gene. CDR3 length: 15 amino acids. Germline assignment: CDR1 PRHDT and CDR2 FYEKMQ (reference sequence). CDR3 residues: CASSQSDRGDTEAFF. In nucleotides, the CDR3 is TGTGCCAGCAGCCAATCGGACAGGGGCGACACTGAAGCTTTCTTT.

The CDR3 reads CASSPNYEQYF. DNA for the CDR3: TGTGCCAGCAGTCCTAACTACGAGCAGTACTTC. The J gene is TRBJ2-7, the V gene TRBV2; D is uncertain. The CDR3 consists of 11 residues. From germline, CDR1 is SNHLY and CDR2 FYNNEI. V was trimmed by 5 bases and J by 3 bases, leaving 5 bases between them.

V is TRBV19 and J is TRBJ1-2, with 8 bases identical to TRBD1. Germline V gene lookup returns CDR1 LNHDA and CDR2 SQIVND (reference sequence). V was pared by 8 bases and J by 7 bases, with 9 bases of the junction left unmatched. The CDR3 length is 13 residues. CDR3 region: CASRSTGVIGYTF. The CDR3 DNA reads TGTGCCAGTCGATCGACAGGGGTGATTGGCTACACCTTC.

The chain couples TRBV12-5 to TRBJ1-2, with a possible D match to TRBD1 (6 bases). V was clipped by 3 bases and J by 6 bases, with 11 bases between them. CDR1 is LGHNT, CDR2 FRNRAP, per germline. The CDR3 is 13 residues long. The CDR3 DNA is TGTGCTAGTGGTTTTACAGGGTCCCATGGCTACACCTTC. Translating gives CASGFTGSHGYTF.

In its sample, this clone was seen a few times. V and J are TRBV24-1 and TRBJ2-2; TRBD1 is a possible D gene (6 bases). V lost 7 bases and J lost 0, with 8 bases in between. The CDR3 covers 14 residues. Looked up from germline, CDR1 is KGHDR and CDR2 is SFDVKD. The CDR3 DNA follows: TGTGCCACCAGCCGGACAGCGAACACCGGGGAGCTGTTTTTT. This sequence encodes CATSRTANTGELFF.